This entry lists 9 T cell receptor beta chains sequenced from one sample in a study of cytomegalovirus exposure and HLA in healthy donors. The assay was immunoSEQ multiplex PCR, and TCRdb's table has in-frame clones only and misses some. The sample lists some 310,000 clones, around 90% occurring once. The source material was PBMCs. The source of these receptors is a man aged 25-45 years in good health and CMV-seronegative.

This clone appeared a few times. CDR3 protein: CAWSSGEGSPLHF. The CDR3 DNA is TGTGCCTGGAGTTCGGGGGAGGGTTCACCCCTCCACTTT. V usage is TRBV30 and J usage is TRBJ1-6; possible D gene TRBD1, 5 bases. V lost 2 bases, J lost 9 bases, and 11 bases lay in between. The CDR3 contains 13 residues. In germline, CDR1 is GTSNPN, CDR2 SVGIG (reference sequence).

This clone showed up just a few times. The CDR3 region has the DNA TGTGCCAGCAGCCAAGTGCGGCTAGCGGGGGGAAAGGAGACCCAGTACTTC. Amino acid sequence: CASSQVRLAGGKETQYF. The V gene is TRBV14, the J gene TRBJ2-5; 11 positions agree with TRBD2. The CDR3 runs 17 residues. J gave up 5 bases and V 1 base, and 9 bases lay outside the gene matches. CDR1 is SGHDN and CDR2 is FVKESK in the germline V gene.

The chain couples TRBV5-1 to TRBJ2-5, with 9 bases that match TRBD2. The CDR3 contains 14 residues. From germline, CDR1 is SGHRS and CDR2 YFSETQ. V trimming: 2 bases; J trimming: 1 base; junction bases outside the gene matches: 0. Here the CDR3 reads CASSFSGGQETQYF. CDR3 bases: TGCGCCAGCAGCTTTAGCGGGGGCCAAGAGACCCAGTACTTC.

The chain has TRBV11-2 and TRBJ1-4; possibly TRBD1 for D (5 bases). The germline CDR1 and CDR2 sequences are SGHAT and FQNNGV. The CDR3 has 15 amino acids. V was shortened by 0 bases and J by 5 bases, with 10 bases between the two germline ends. The CDR3 coding sequence is TGTGCCAGCAGCTTAGATCGGACAAGGAATGAAAAACTGTTTTTT. Its translation: CASSLDRTRNEKLFF.

This rearrangement joins TRBV2 to TRBJ2-1; no clear D gene. Looked up from germline, CDR1 is SNHLY and CDR2 is FYNNEI. The CDR3 sequence is 16 residues long. Trimming pared 2 bases from V and 3 bases from J, leaving 14 bases between. This chain's CDR3 is CASSELVPSGYNEQFF. The DNA of the CDR3 is TGTGCCAGCAGTGAATTGGTCCCCTCCGGCTACAATGAGCAGTTCTTC.

The chain uses TRBV11-3 and TRBJ2-1, with 8 bases matching TRBD2. This CDR3 region has 15 residues. CDR1 SGHNT and CDR2 YENEEA come from the germline V gene. V lost 2 bases, J lost 4 bases, and 4 bases stayed unmatched. The CDR3 DNA reads as TGTGCCAGCAGCTTACGGGGGGGAATTTACAATGAGCAGTTCTTC. Amino acids: CASSLRGGIYNEQFF.

This chain connects TRBV25-1 to TRBJ1-2; TRBD1 agrees at 9 bases. Germline assignment: CDR1 MGHDK and CDR2 SYGVNS. Trimming removed 0 bases from V and 4 bases from J; junction bases left unmatched: 3. This CDR3 region has 15 residues. CDR3 bases: TGTGCCAGCAGTGAATACGGACAGGGGACCTATGGCTACACCTTC. Encoded protein: CASSEYGQGTYGYTF.

The rearrangement links TRBV6-5 to TRBJ2-7; a possible D gene is TRBD1 (5 bases). CDR1 and CDR2 (germline): MNHEY, SVGAGI. The CDR3 is 15 amino acids. With 2 bases removed from V and 0 bases from J, the gap between germline ends came to 11 bases. The CDR3 DNA reads TGTGCCAGCAGTTACAGGGGCTTAAGCTCCTACGAGCAGTACTTC. It specifies CASSYRGLSSYEQYF.

The V call is TRBV5-4, the J call TRBJ2-7; the D gene is possibly TRBD2 (6 bases). Germline V gene data show CDR1 as SGHNT and CDR2 as YYREEE (reference sequence). Trimming left V 5 bases short and J 0 bases short, with 12 bases between. The CDR3 totals 14 residues. The CDR3 coding sequence is TGTGCCAGCAGACGTGGGGGGAGCTCCTACGAGCAGTACTTC. Its protein product is CASRRGGSSYEQYF.